This T cell receptor (beta chain) was captured in a study of breast tumors, draining lymph nodes, adjacent tissues. Study observations and caveats: The data were judged consistent with most tumor T cells coming from lymph node and expanding in tumor. Tumor T cell lymph node origin was a supported hypothesis, not proven.

The sample holds many counts of this clonotype. The antigen is not known. The junction had 6 bases not matched to a gene; V was cut back by 5 bases and J by 2 bases. This CDR3 region has 14 residues. Per germline, CDR1 SGHNT and CDR2 YENEEA. The lymph nodes were axillary draining lymph nodes from breast cancer patients. TCRdb passed the multiplex PCR reads through MiXCR, listing each CDR3 protein once. The table records some 130,000 distinct CDR3 sequences, approximately 22% of them present only once. Input material: axillary lymph node tissue. The V call is TRBV11-3, the J call TRBJ2-7, with 7 bases fitting TRBD1. The TCR was taken from a female donor with breast cancer. Some clones in this sample may be carry-over from other donors' samples. As DNA, the CDR3 is TGTGCCAGCAGCGCCCGGGACAGACCCTACGAGCAGTACTTC. Amino acids: CASSARDRPYEQYF.